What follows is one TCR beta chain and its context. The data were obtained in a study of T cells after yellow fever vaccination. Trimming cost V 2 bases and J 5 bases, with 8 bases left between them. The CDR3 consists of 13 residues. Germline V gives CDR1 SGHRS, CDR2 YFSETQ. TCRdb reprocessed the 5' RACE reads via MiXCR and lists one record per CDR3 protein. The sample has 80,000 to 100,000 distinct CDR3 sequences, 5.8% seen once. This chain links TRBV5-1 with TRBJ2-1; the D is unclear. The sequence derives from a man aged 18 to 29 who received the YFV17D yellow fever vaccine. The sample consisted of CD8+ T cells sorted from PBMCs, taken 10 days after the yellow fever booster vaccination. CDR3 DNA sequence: TGCGCCAGCAGCTTTACTTGGCACAATGAGCAGTTCTTC. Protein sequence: CASSFTWHNEQFF.